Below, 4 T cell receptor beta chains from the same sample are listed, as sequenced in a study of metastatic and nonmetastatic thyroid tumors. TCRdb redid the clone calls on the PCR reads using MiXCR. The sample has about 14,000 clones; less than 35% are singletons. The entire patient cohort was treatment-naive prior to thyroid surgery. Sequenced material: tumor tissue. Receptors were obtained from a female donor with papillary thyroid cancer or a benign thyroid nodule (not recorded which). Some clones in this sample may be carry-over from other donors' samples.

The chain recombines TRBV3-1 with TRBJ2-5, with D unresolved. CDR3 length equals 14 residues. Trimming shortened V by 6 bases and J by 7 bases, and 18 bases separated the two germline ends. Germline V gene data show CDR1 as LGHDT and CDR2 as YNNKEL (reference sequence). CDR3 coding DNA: TGTGCCAGCAGTAATACACTATCGTCAGGGACCCAGTACTTC. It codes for CASSNTLSSGTQYF.

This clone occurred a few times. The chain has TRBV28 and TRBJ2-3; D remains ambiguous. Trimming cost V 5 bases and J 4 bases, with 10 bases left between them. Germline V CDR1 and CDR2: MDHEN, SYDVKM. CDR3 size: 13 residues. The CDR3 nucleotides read TGTGCCAGCAGTGAGGAGTTTTCAGATACGCAGTATTTT. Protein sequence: CASSEEFSDTQYF. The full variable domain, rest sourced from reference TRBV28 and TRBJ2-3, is DVKVTQSSRYLVKRTGEKVFLECVQDMDHENMFWYRQDPGLGLRLIYFSYDVKMKEKGDIPEGYSVSREKKERFSLILESASTNQTSMYLCASSEEFSDTQYFGPGTRLTVL.

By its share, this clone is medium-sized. Here the CDR3 DNA reads TGCGCCAGCAGCTTGGATCACGCTCTGGGCACTGAAGCTTTCTTT. As protein: CASSLDHALGTEAFF. This sequence joins TRBV5-1 and TRBJ1-1; no clear D gene. This CDR3 is 15 amino acids long. Trimming removed 0 bases at V and 4 bases at J, with 13 bases between. CDR1 and CDR2 from the germline V gene are SGHRS and YFSETQ.

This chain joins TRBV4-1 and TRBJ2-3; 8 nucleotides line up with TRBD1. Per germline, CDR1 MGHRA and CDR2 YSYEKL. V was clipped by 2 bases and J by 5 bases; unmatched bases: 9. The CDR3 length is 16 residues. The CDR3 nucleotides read TGCGCCAGCAGCCAATGGACAGGGTCTGAGGGAGATACGCAGTATTTT. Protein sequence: CASSQWTGSEGDTQYF.